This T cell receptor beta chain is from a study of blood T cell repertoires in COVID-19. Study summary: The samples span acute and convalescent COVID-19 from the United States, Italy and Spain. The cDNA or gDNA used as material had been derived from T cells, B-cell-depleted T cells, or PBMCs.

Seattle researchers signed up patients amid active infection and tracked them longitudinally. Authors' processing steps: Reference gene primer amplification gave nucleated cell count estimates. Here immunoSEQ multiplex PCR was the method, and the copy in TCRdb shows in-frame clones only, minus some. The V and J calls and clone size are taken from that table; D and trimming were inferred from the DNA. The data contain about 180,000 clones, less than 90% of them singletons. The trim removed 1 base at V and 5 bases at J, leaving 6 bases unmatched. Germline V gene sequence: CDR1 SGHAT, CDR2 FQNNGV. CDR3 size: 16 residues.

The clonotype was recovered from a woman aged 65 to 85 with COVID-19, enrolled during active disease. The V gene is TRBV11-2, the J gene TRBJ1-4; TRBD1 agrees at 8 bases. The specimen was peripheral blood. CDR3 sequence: CASSLGGTGTNEKLFF. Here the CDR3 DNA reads TGTGCCAGCAGCTTAGGCGGGACAGGAACAAATGAAAAACTGTTTTTT.